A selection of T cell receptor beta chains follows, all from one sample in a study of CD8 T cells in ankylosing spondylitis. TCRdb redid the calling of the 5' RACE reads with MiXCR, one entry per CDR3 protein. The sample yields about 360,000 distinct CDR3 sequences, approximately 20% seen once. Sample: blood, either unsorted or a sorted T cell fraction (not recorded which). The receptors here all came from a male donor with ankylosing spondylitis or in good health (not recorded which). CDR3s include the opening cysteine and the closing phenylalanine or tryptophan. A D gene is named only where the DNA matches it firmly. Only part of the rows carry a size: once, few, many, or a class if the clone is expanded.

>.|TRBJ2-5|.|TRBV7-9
CASSLMEETQYF
TGTGCCAGCAGCTTAATGGAAGAGACCCAGTACTTC
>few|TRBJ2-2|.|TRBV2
CASSEGGNTGELFF
TGTGCCAGCAGTGAAGGGGGCAACACCGGGGAGCTGTTTTTT
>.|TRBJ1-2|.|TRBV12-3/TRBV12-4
CASTRLSPGHPAF
TGTGCCAGCACCCGATTATCCCCAGGACACCCCGCATTC
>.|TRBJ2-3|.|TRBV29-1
CSEARDADTQYF
TGCAGCGAAGCACGGGACGCGGATACGCAGTATTTT
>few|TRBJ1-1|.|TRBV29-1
CSVIQGNMNTEAFF
TGCAGCGTAATACAGGGAAACATGAACACTGAAGCTTTCTTT
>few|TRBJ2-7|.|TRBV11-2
CASSPQGRLPGYEQYF
TGTGCCAGCAGCCCCCAGGGACGCCTGCCCGGTTACGAGCAGTACTTC
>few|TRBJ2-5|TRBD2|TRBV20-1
CSARSLAGGGETQYF
TGCAGTGCTAGGTCACTAGCGGGGGGAGGGGAGACCCAGTACTTC
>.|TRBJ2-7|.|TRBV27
CASSSAFGRVSYEQYF
TGTGCCAGCAGTTCCGCCTTCGGAAGGGTTTCCTACGAGCAGTACTTC
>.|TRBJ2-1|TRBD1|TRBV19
CASSMTGGNNEQFF
TGTGCCAGTAGTATGACAGGGGGCAACAATGAGCAGTTCTTC
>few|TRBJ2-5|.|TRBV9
CASSVALLAKTQYF
TGTGCCAGCAGCGTAGCCCTACTAGCAAAGACCCAGTACTTC
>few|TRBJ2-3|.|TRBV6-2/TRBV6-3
CASSYVEGDTQYF
TGTGCCAGCAGTTACGTAGAAGGAGATACGCAGTATTTT
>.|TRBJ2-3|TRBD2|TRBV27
CASSLLWGGSDTQYF
TGTGCCAGCAGTTTATTATGGGGGGGGTCAGATACGCAGTATTTT
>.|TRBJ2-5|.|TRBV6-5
CASSLDQGRWETQYF
TGTGCCAGCAGTTTGGACCAGGGTCGGTGGGAGACCCAGTACTTC
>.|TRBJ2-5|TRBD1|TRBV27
CASSRDRDQETQYF
TGTGCCAGCAGCCGCGACAGGGACCAAGAGACCCAGTACTTC
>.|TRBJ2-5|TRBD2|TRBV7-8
CASSSLGGTETQYF
TGTGCCAGCAGCAGCTTGGGGGGGACGGAGACCCAGTACTTC
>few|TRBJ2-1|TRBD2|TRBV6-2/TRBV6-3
CASSYPAGGGNEQFF
TGTGCCAGCAGTTACCCGGCTGGCGGGGGCAATGAGCAGTTCTTC
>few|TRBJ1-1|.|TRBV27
CASSRLNTEAFF
TGTGCCAGCAGCCGACTGAACACTGAAGCTTTCTTT
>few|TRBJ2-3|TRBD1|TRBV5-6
CASSFSWTGFTDTQYF
TGTGCCAGCAGCTTTTCTTGGACAGGCTTCACAGATACGCAGTATTTT
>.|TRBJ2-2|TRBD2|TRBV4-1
CASSQGTAGGPYTGELFF
TGCGCCAGCAGCCAAGGGACAGCGGGGGGGCCGTACACCGGGGAGCTGTTTTTT
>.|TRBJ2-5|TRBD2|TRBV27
CASSLSGGQETQYF
TGTGCCAGCAGTTTAAGCGGGGGGCAAGAGACCCAGTACTTC
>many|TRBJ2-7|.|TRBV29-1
CSVEGTDSAYEQYF
TGCAGCGTTGAAGGGACAGATAGCGCCTACGAGCAGTACTTC
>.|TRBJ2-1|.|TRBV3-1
CASSPQGLSYNEQFF
TGTGCCAGCAGCCCACAGGGTCTCTCCTACAATGAGCAGTTCTTC
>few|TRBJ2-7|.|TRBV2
CASSEVAGYSYEQYF
TGTGCCAGCAGTGAAGTTGCGGGTTACTCCTACGAGCAGTACTTC
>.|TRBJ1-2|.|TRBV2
CASSDDPSMRSVGYTF
TGTGCCAGCAGTGATGATCCCTCGATGCGTTCTGTAGGCTACACCTTC
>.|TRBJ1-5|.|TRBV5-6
CASSRLYQPQHF
TGTGCCAGCAGCCGTCTGTACCAGCCCCAGCATTTT
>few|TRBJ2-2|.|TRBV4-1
CASSQADGTGELFF
TGCGCCAGCAGCCAAGCCGACGGCACCGGGGAGCTGTTTTTT
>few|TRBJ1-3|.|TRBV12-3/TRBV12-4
CASSLMGGSGNTIYF
TGTGCCAGCAGTTTAATGGGTGGATCTGGAAACACCATATATTTT
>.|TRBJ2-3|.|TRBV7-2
CASSLTWGPDTQYF
TGTGCCAGCAGCTTAACCTGGGGACCAGATACGCAGTATTTT
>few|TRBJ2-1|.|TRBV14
CASSPLNYNEQFF
TGTGCCAGCAGCCCACTAAACTACAATGAGCAGTTCTTC
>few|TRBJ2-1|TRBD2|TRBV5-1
CASSWGTRIYNEQFF
TGCGCCAGCAGCTGGGGGACTAGGATCTACAATGAGCAGTTCTTC
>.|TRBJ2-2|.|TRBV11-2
CARSSTGLSNAGELFF
TGTGCCCGCAGCTCTACCGGACTATCGAACGCCGGGGAGCTGTTTTTT
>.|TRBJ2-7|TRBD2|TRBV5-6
CASSLDGGGYYEQYF
TGTGCCAGCAGCTTGGATGGCGGGGGGTACTACGAGCAGTACTTC
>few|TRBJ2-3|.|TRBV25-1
CASWREDTQYF
TGTGCCAGCTGGCGGGAAGATACGCAGTATTTT
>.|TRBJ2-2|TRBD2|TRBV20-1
CSARELAGFSLGELFF
TGCAGTGCTAGAGAACTAGCGGGGTTTTCGTTGGGGGAGCTGTTTTTT
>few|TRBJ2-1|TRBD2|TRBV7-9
CASSSGLAFNEQFF
TGTGCCAGCAGCTCGGGACTAGCGTTCAATGAGCAGTTCTTC
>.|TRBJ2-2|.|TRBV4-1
CASSQDPAGGEPAGELFF
TGCGCCAGCAGCCAAGACCCTGCCGGCGGGGAACCCGCCGGGGAGCTGTTTTTT
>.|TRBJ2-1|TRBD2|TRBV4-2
CASSQLAGGPYEQFF
TGTGCCAGCAGCCAGTTAGCGGGGGGGCCCTATGAGCAGTTCTTC
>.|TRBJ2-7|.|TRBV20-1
CSASTLTGNGMNEQYF
TGCAGTGCCAGCACCCTGACAGGAAACGGTATGAACGAGCAGTACTTC
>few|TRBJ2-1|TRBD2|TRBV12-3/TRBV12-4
CASSPAGGPVNNEQFF
TGTGCCAGCAGCCCAGCGGGGGGGCCGGTGAACAATGAGCAGTTCTTC
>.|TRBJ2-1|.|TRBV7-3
CASSLTQGNEQFF
TGTGCCAGCAGCTTAACTCAGGGAAATGAGCAGTTCTTC
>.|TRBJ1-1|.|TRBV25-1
CASSEWVQGGTEAFF
TGTGCCAGCAGTGAATGGGTACAGGGCGGCACTGAAGCTTTCTTT
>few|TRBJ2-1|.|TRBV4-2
CASSQDRQLRGTYNEQFF
TGTGCCAGCAGCCAAGATAGGCAACTCCGGGGCACCTACAATGAGCAGTTCTTC
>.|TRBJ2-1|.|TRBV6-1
CASSTSGIYNEQFF
TGTGCCAGCAGTACAAGTGGGATATACAATGAGCAGTTCTTC
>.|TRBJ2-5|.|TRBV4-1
CASSQAGLETQYF
TGCGCCAGCAGCCAAGCGGGGTTGGAGACCCAGTACTTC
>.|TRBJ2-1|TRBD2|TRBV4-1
CASSQDSGGAYNEQFF
TGCGCCAGCAGCCAAGATAGCGGGGGGGCATACAATGAGCAGTTCTTC
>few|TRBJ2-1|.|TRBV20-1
CSAREAVYNEQFF
TGCAGTGCTAGAGAGGCTGTTTACAATGAGCAGTTCTTC
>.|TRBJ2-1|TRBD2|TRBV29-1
CSVEGSASGDYNEQFF
TGCAGCGTTGAAGGTTCGGCTAGCGGGGACTACAATGAGCAGTTCTTC
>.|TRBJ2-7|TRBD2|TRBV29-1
CSVEEASGGAPYEQYF
TGCAGCGTTGAAGAGGCTAGCGGGGGGGCCCCGTACGAGCAGTACTTC